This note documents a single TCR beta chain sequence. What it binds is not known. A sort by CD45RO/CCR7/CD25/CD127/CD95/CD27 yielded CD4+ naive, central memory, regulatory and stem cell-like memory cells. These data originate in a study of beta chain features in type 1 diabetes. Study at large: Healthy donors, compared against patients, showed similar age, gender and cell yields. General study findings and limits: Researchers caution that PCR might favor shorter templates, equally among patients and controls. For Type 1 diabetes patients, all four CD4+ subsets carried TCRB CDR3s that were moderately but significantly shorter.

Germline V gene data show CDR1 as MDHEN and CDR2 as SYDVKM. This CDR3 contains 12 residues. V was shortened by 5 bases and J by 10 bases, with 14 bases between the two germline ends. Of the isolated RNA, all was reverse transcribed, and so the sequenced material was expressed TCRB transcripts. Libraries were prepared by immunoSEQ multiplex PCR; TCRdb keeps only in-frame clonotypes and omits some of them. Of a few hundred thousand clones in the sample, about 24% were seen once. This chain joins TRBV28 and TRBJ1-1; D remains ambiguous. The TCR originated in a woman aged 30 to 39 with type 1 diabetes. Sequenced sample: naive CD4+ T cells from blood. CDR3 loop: CASSVYRTGAFF. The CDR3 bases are TGTGCCAGCAGTGTATACCGAACCGGAGCTTTCTTT.